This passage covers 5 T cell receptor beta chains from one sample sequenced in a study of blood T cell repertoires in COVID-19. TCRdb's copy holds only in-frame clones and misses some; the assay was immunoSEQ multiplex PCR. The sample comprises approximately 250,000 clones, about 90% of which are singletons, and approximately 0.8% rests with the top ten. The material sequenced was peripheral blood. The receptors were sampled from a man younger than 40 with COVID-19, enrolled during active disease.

CDR3 loop: CSVEARADQETQYF. CDR3 nucleotides: TGCAGCGTTGAGGCCAGGGCCGACCAAGAGACCCAGTACTTC. V gene TRBV29-1 combines with J gene TRBJ2-5, with D tentatively TRBD1 (5 bases). The CDR3 has 14 amino acids. CDR1 is SQVTM, CDR2 ANQGSEA, per germline. Trimming pared 3 bases from V and 0 bases from J, leaving 11 bases between. The variable domain in full, with the rest retrieved from reference TRBV29-1 and TRBJ2-5, is SAVISQKPSRDICQRGTSLTIQCQVDSQVTMMFWYRQQPGQSLTLIATANQGSEATYESGFVIDKFPISRPNLTFSTLTVSNMSPEDSSIYLCSVEARADQETQYFGPGTRLLVL.

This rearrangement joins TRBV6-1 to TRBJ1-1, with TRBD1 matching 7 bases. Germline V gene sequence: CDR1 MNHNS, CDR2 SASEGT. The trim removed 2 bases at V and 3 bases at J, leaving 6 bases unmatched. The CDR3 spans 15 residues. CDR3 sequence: CASSELGGMYTEAFF. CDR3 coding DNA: TGTGCCAGCAGTGAACTAGGGGGCATGTACACTGAAGCTTTCTTT.

The CDR3 nucleotides are TGCGCCAGCAGCCAAGGGGCGCATCTCGACAATGAGCAGTTCTTC. It translates to CASSQGAHLDNEQFF. This rearrangement joins TRBV4-1 to TRBJ2-1; D is ambiguous. This CDR3 has 15 amino acids. CDR1 and CDR2 (germline): MGHRA, YSYEKL. The V end was cut by 1 base, the J end by 5 bases, with 12 bases between.

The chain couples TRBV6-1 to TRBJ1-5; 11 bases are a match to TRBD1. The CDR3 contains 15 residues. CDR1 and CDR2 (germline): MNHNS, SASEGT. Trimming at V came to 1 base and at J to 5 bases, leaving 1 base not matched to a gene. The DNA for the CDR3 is TGTGCCAGCAGTGAAGGGGACAGGGGGTATCAGCCCCAGCATTTT. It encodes CASSEGDRGYQPQHF.

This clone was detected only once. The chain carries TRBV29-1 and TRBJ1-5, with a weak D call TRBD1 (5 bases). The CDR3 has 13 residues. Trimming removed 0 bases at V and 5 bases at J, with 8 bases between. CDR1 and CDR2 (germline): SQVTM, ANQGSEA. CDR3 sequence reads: CSVEETEDQPQHF. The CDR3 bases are TGCAGCGTTGAAGAGACAGAGGATCAGCCCCAGCATTTT. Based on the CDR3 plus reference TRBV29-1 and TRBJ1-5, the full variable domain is SAVISQKPSRDICQRGTSLTIQCQVDSQVTMMFWYRQQPGQSLTLIATANQGSEATYESGFVIDKFPISRPNLTFSTLTVSNMSPEDSSIYLCSVEETEDQPQHFGDGTRLSIL.